This section outlines one T cell receptor (beta chain) sequence together with its context. The data originate from a study of blood T cell repertoires in COVID-19. Study information: The samples span acute and convalescent COVID-19 from the United States, Italy and Spain.

From germline, CDR1 is MRHNA and CDR2 SNTAGT. The ends were cut back, 6 bases at V and 6 bases at J, with 14 bases in the middle. The CDR3 loop spans 14 amino acids. Original analysis: From reference gene primer amplification, estimates of nucleated cell counts were derived. Sequencing used immunoSEQ multiplex PCR; TCRdb keeps in-frame clones, though not all of them. V and J calls plus clone size are reproduced from that table; the DNA served to infer D and trimming. The sample has 400,000 to 500,000 clones; approximately 90% are singletons. Sequencing was done on a sample of PBMCs or T cells enriched from blood (not recorded which). The rearrangement uses TRBV6-4 and TRBJ2-2; the D gene is possibly TRBD1 (6 bases). This TCR came from a woman aged 18-35 years who had been exposed to COVID-19. CDR3 sequence reads: CASSAEAGAGELFF. The DNA for the CDR3 is TGTGCCAGCAGCGCAGAGGCAGGGGCCGGGGAGCTGTTTTTT.